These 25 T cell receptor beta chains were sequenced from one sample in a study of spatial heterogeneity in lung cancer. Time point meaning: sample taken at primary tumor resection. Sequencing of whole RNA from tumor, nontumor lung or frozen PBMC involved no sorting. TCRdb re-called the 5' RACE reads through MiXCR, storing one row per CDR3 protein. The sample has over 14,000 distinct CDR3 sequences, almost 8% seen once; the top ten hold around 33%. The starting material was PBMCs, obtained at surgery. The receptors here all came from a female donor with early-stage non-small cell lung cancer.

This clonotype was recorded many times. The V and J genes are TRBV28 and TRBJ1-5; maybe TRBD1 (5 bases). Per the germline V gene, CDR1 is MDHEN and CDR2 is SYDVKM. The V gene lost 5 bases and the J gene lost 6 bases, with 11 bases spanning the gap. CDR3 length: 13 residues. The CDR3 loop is CASSLQGPQPQHF. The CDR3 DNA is TGTGCCAGCAGTCTGCAGGGACCTCAGCCCCAGCATTTT.

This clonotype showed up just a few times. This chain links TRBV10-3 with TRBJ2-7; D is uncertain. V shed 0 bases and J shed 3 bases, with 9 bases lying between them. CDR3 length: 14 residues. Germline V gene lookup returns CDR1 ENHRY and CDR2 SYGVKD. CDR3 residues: CAISESGFLYEQYF. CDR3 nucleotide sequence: TGTGCCATCAGTGAGTCTGGCTTCCTCTACGAGCAGTACTTC.

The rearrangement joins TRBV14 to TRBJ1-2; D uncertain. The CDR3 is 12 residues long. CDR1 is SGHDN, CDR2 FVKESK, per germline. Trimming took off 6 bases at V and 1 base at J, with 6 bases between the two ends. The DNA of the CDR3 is TGTGCCAGCAGAGAGGGTAACTATGGCTACACCTTC. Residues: CASREGNYGYTF.

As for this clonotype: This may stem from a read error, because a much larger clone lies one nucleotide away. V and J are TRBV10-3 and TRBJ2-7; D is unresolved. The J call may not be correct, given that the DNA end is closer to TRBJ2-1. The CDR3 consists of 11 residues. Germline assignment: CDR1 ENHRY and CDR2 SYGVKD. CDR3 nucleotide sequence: TGTGCCACCTACGGCACCTACGAGCAGTTCTTC. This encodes CATYGTYEQFF.

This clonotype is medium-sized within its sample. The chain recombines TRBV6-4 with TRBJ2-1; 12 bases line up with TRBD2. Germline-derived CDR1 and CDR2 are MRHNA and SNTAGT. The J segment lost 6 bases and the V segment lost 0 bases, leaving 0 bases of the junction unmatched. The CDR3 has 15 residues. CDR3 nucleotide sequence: TGTGCCAGCAGTGACTCGACTAGCGGGAGCAATGAGCAGTTCTTC. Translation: CASSDSTSGSNEQFF.

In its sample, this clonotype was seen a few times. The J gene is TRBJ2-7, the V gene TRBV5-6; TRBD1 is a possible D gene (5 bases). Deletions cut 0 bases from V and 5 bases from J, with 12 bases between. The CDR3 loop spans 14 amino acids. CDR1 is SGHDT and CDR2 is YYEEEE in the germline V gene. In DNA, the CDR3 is TGTGCCAGCAGCTTGGGGGGCTCCACGGACGAGCAGTACTTC. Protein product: CASSLGGSTDEQYF.

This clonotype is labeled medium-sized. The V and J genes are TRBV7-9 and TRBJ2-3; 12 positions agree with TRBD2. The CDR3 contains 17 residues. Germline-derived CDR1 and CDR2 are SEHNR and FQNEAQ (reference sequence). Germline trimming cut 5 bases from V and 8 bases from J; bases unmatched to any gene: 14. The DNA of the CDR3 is TGTGCCAGCAGCACTCACTCGACTAGCGGGAGTAGAGCTACGCAGTATTTT. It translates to CASSTHSTSGSRATQYF. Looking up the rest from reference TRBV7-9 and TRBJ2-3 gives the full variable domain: DTGVSQNPRHKITKRGQNVTFRCDPISEHNRLYWYRQTLGQGPEFLTYFQNEAQLEKSRLLSDRFSAERPKGSFSTLEIQRTEQGDSAMYLCASSTHSTSGSRATQYFGPGTRLTVL.

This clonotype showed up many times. The CDR3 DNA reads as TGTGCCAGCAGTCGAGGGCCTGAGGAGACCCAGTACTTC. Protein sequence: CASSRGPEETQYF. V and J are TRBV28 and TRBJ2-5; D is possibly TRBD2 (5 bases). The germline V and J ends were trimmed by 5 bases and 5 bases, with 12 bases remaining between them. The CDR3 extends over 13 amino acids. Germline-derived CDR1 and CDR2 are MDHEN and SYDVKM.

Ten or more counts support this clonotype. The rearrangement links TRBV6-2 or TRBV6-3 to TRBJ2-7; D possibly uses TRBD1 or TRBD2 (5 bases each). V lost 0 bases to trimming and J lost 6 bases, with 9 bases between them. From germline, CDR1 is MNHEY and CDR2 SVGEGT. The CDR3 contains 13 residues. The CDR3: CASSYSLGVEQYF. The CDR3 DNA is TGTGCCAGCAGTTACTCCTTGGGGGTCGAGCAGTACTTC.

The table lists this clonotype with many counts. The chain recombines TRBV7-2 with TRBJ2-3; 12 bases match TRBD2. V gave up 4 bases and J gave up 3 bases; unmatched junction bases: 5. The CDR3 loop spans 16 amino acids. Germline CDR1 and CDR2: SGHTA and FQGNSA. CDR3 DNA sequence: TGTGCCAGCAGCTCCTCTAGCGGGGGGGCTACAGATACGCAGTATTTT. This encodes CASSSSSGGATDTQYF.

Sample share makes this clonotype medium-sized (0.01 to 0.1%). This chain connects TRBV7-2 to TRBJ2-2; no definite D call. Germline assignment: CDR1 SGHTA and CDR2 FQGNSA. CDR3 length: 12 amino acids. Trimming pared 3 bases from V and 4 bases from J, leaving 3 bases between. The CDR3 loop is CASSLGTGELFF. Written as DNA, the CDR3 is TGTGCCAGCAGCTTGGGCACCGGGGAGCTGTTTTTT.

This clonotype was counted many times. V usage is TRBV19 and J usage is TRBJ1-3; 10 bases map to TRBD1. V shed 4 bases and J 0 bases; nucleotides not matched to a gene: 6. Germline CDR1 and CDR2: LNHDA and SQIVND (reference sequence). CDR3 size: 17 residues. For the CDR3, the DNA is TGTGCCAGTAGTACCCGGGACAGGGGTCCCTCTGGAAACACCATATATTTT. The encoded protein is CASSTRDRGPSGNTIYF.

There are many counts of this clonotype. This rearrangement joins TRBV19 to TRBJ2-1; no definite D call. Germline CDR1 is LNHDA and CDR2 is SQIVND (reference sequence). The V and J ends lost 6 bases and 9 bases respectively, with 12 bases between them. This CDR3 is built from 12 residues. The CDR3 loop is CASSRGDPEQFF. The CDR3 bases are TGTGCCAGTAGCAGAGGAGATCCTGAGCAGTTCTTC.

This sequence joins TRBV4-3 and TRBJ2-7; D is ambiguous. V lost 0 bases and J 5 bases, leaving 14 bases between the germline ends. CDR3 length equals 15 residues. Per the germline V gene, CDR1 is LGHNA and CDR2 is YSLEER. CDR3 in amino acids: CASSQDGNRLNEQYF. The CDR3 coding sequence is TGCGCCAGCAGCCAAGATGGGAATAGACTCAACGAGCAGTACTTC.

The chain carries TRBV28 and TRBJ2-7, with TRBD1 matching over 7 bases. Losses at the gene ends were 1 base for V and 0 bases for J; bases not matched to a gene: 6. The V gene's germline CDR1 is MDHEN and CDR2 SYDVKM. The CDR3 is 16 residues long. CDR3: CASSLYQGQTSYEQYF. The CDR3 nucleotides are TGTGCCAGCAGTTTATACCAGGGACAGACCTCCTACGAGCAGTACTTC. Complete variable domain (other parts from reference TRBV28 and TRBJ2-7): DVKVTQSSRYLVKRTGEKVFLECVQDMDHENMFWYRQDPGLGLRLIYFSYDVKMKEKGDIPEGYSVSREKKERFSLILESASTNQTSMYLCASSLYQGQTSYEQYFGPGTRLTVT.

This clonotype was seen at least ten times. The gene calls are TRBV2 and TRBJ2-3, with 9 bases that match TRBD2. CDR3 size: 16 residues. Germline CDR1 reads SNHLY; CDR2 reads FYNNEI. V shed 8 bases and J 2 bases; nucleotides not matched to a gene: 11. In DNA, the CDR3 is TGTGCCAGCTGTAGCGGGGGCCCGACTGTCACAGATACGCAGTATTTT. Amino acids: CASCSGGPTVTDTQYF.

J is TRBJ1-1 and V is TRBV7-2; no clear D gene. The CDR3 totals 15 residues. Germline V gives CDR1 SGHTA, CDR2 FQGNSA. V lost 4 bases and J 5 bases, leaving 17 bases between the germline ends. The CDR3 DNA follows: TGTGCCAGCAGCTCTCTTGGGCCCGACGTGACTGAAGCTTTCTTT. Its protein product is CASSSLGPDVTEAFF.

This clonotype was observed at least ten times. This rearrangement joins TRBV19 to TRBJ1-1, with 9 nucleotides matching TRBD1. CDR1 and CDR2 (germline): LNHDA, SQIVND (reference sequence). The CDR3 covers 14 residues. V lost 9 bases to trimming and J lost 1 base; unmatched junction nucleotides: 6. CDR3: CASGGQGKNTEAFF. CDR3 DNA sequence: TGTGCCAGCGGGGGACAGGGAAAGAACACTGAAGCTTTCTTT.

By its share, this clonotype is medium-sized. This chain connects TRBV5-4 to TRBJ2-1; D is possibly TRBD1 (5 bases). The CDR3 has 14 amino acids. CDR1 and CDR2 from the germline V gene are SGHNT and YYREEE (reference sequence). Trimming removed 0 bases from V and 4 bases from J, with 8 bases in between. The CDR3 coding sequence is TGTGCCAGCAGCTTGGGACAGTCATACAATGAGCAGTTCTTC. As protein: CASSLGQSYNEQFF.

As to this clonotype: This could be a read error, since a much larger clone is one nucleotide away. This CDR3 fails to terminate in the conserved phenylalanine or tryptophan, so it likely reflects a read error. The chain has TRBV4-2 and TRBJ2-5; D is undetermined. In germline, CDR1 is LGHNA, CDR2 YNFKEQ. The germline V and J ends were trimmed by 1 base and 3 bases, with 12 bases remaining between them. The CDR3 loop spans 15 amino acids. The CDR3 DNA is TGTGCCAGCAGCCAAGTCACGGGTAACGAAGAGACCCAGTACTCC. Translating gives CASSQVTGNEETQYS.

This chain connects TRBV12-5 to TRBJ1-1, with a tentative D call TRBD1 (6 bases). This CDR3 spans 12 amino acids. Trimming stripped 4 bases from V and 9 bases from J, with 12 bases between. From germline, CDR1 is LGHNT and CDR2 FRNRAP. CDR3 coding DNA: TGTGCTAGTGGTTCCTACAGGGCCCAAGCTTTCTTT. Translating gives CASGSYRAQAFF.

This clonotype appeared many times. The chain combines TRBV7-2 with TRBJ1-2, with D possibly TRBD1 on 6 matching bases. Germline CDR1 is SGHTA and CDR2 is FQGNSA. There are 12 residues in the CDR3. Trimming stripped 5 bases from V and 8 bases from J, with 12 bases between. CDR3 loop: CASSLIQGGYTF. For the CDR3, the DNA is TGTGCCAGCAGCCTGATTCAGGGGGGCTACACCTTC.

The CDR3 region is CAISDDAADTQYF. CDR3 DNA sequence: TGTGCCATCAGTGACGACGCCGCAGATACGCAGTATTTT. The genes are TRBV10-3 and TRBJ2-3, with unresolved D. Trimming removed 3 bases at V and 4 bases at J, with 8 bases between. The germline V gene encodes CDR1 ENHRY and CDR2 SYGVKD. This CDR3 is built from 13 residues.

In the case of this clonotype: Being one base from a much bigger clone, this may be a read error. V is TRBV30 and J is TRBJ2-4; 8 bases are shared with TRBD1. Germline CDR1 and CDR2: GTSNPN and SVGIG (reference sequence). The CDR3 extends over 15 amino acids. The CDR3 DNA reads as TGTGCCTGGAGACCGACAGGGGACGGCAAAGACATTCAGTACTTC. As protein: CAWRPTGDGKDIQYF.

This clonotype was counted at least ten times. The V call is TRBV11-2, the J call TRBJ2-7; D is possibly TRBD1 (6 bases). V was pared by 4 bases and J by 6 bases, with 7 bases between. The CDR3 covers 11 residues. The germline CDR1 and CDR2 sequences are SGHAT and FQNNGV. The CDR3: CASSWGLEQYF. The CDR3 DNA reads TGTGCCAGCAGCTGGGGGCTCGAGCAGTACTTC.